Reported below is one TCR beta chain. This entry belongs to a study of control samples from healthy donors and cancer patients. The table came from immunoSEQ multiplex PCR; TCRdb's copy has only in-frame clones and leaves some out. The sample has roughly 120,000 clones, 88% seen once. With 0 bases removed from V and 4 bases from J, the gap between germline ends came to 6 bases. This CDR3 has 13 amino acids. Germline values: CDR1 LNHNV, CDR2 YYDKDF (reference sequence). Sample: PBMCs. The source of this sequence is a woman aged 60-75 years with lung cancer. The J gene is TRBJ1-1, the V gene TRBV15; TRBD1 might be the D (6 bases). The CDR3 loop is CATSRDRGTEAFF. CDR3 in DNA: TGTGCCACCAGCAGAGACAGGGGCACTGAAGCTTTCTTT.